A single sample is the source of the 20 T cell receptor beta chains below, sequenced in a study of blood T cell repertoires in COVID-19. Here immunoSEQ multiplex PCR was the method, and the copy in TCRdb shows in-frame clones only, minus some. In the table there are more than 300,000 clones, about 90% of which are singletons. Input material: peripheral blood. Receptors originate from a woman aged 30 to 39 with COVID-19, enrolled during active disease.

The J gene is TRBJ2-1, the V gene TRBV4-2, with 10 bases matching TRBD2. From germline, CDR1 is LGHNA and CDR2 YNFKEQ. The CDR3 spans 17 residues. V shed 4 bases, J shed 0 bases, and the junction held 6 bases outside the gene matches. The CDR3 nucleotides are TGTGCCAGCAGCCCATTTCCTAGCGGGAGCTCCTACAATGAGCAGTTCTTC. Protein: CASSPFPSGSSYNEQFF.

This clone showed up just once. This chain joins TRBV11-3 and TRBJ2-7, with D perhaps matching TRBD2 (6 bases). Deletions cut 4 bases from V and 6 bases from J, with 19 bases between. Germline lookup yields CDR1 SGHNT and CDR2 YENEEA. The CDR3 is made up of 15 amino acids. This CDR3 reads CASSSTGRGIREQYF. DNA of the CDR3: TGTGCCAGCAGCTCTACTGGACGGGGGATACGCGAGCAGTACTTC.

V usage is TRBV7-3 and J usage is TRBJ2-2; D remains unclear. Trimming removed 0 bases from V and 7 bases from J, with 6 bases in between. Germline V gene sequence: CDR1 SGHTA, CDR2 FQGTGA. This CDR3 is 13 amino acids long. The CDR3: CASSLTRGGELFF. In DNA form, the CDR3 reads TGTGCCAGCAGCTTAACCCGAGGCGGGGAGCTGTTTTTT.

This chain uses TRBV5-1 with TRBJ1-6, with a tentative D call TRBD1 (6 bases). Germline values: CDR1 SGHRS, CDR2 YFSETQ. This CDR3 contains 17 residues. V was trimmed by 0 bases and J by 0 bases, leaving 10 bases between them. In DNA form, the CDR3 reads TGCGCCAGCAGCTTGGGAACAGGGAGCTCCTATAATTCACCCCTCCACTTT. This encodes CASSLGTGSSYNSPLHF.

The chain has TRBV27 and TRBJ1-5; perhaps TRBD1 as D (5 bases). Trimming pared 6 bases from V and 6 bases from J, leaving 15 bases between. This CDR3 has 14 amino acids. Germline V lookup: CDR1 MNHEY, CDR2 SMNVEV (reference sequence). CDR3 sequence: CASREHGGGQPQHF. The DNA for the CDR3 is TGTGCCAGCAGAGAGCATGGGGGGGGTCAGCCCCAGCATTTT.

The V call is TRBV19, the J call TRBJ2-6; perhaps TRBD1 as D (6 bases). The ends were cut back, 7 bases at V and 4 bases at J, with 17 bases in the middle. The CDR3 totals 16 residues. CDR1 and CDR2 from the germline V gene are LNHDA and SQIVND (reference sequence). CDR3 amino acids: CASTPQGPWGANVLTF. The CDR3 region has the DNA TGTGCCAGTACCCCGCAGGGGCCGTGGGGGGCCAACGTCCTGACTTTC.

V and J are TRBV5-4 and TRBJ2-5, with 8 bases matching TRBD2. Trimming cost V 0 bases and J 5 bases; bases outside gene matches: 0. Germline-derived CDR1 and CDR2 are SGHNT and YYREEE (reference sequence). CDR3 length: 13 amino acids. CDR3 loop: CASSLGLAETQYF. The CDR3 DNA is TGTGCCAGCAGCTTGGGACTAGCGGAGACCCAGTACTTC.

The V call is TRBV18, the J call TRBJ1-2; 9 bases agree with TRBD1. Trimming took 3 bases from V and 0 from J; bases not matched to a gene: 8. The CDR3 spans 17 residues. The germline V gene has CDR1 KGHSH and CDR2 LQKENI. For the CDR3, the DNA is TGTGCCAGCTCACCGGTCCCGGGACAGGGAACTAACTATGGCTACACCTTC. This sequence encodes CASSPVPGQGTNYGYTF.

The chain employs TRBV13 and TRBJ2-1, with D perhaps matching TRBD1 (6 bases). The CDR3 runs 14 residues. Germline V gene sequence: CDR1 PRHDT, CDR2 FYEKMQ (reference sequence). V lost 5 bases and J 10 bases, leaving 18 bases between the germline ends. Written as DNA, the CDR3 is TGTGCCAGCAGCCCCGACCCGGGACAAAAAGAGCAGTTCTTC. Translation: CASSPDPGQKEQFF.

The chain uses TRBV19 and TRBJ2-7; TRBD2 matches 10 bases. Germline V gene data show CDR1 as LNHDA and CDR2 as SQIVND (reference sequence). The CDR3 contains 15 residues. After removal of 4 bases from V and 5 bases from J, the junction contained 8 bases not matched to a gene. The CDR3 reads CASSTQREGLHEQYF. In nucleotides, the CDR3 is TGTGCCAGTAGTACTCAGCGGGAGGGCCTCCACGAGCAGTACTTC.

V and J are TRBV3-1 (or the pseudogene TRBV3-2) and TRBJ1-5; 7 bases agree with TRBD1. CDR3 length: 15 residues. Losses at the gene ends were 5 bases for V and 1 base for J; bases not matched to a gene: 5. CDR1 and CDR2 (germline): LGHDT, YNNKEL (reference sequence). CDR3 protein: CASSYGQESNQPQHF. CDR3 coding DNA: TGTGCCAGCAGCTACGGACAGGAGAGCAATCAGCCCCAGCATTTT.

This sequence joins TRBV6-5 and TRBJ2-4; 8 bases fit TRBD2. Unmatched junction bases numbered 5, after V lost 6 bases and J lost 1 base. The CDR3 is 15 amino acids. The germline gives CDR1 MNHEY, CDR2 SVGAGI. The CDR3 protein is CASSPAGEAKNIQYF. DNA for the CDR3: TGTGCCAGCAGCCCAGCGGGAGAGGCCAAAAACATTCAGTACTTC.

The chain uses TRBV30 and TRBJ2-7, with 9 positions matching TRBD1. After removal of 2 bases from V and 1 base from J, the junction contained 3 bases not matched to a gene. This CDR3 is 14 amino acids long. The germline V gene encodes CDR1 GTSNPN and CDR2 SVGIG (reference sequence). The CDR3 is CAWSTGTGSYEQYF. CDR3 in DNA: TGTGCCTGGAGTACCGGGACAGGGTCCTACGAGCAGTACTTC.

V and J are TRBV14 and TRBJ1-3; TRBD1 might be the D (6 bases). This CDR3 contains 15 residues. Trimming took 3 bases from V and 1 from J, leaving 10 bases between them. Germline lookup yields CDR1 SGHDN and CDR2 FVKESK. CDR3 in DNA: TGTGCCAGCAGCCAGCGACAGGCGTCTGGAAACACCATATATTTT. Residues: CASSQRQASGNTIYF. Using reference TRBV14 and TRBJ1-3 for the parts outside the CDR3, the full variable domain is EAGVTQFPSHSVIEKGQTVTLRCDPISGHDNLYWYRRVMGKEIKFLLHFVKESKQDESGMPNNRFLAERTGGTYSTLKVQPAELEDSGVYFCASSQRQASGNTIYFGEGSWLTVV.

This clone came up a few times. This chain joins TRBV11-2 and TRBJ2-1, with 11 bases matching TRBD2. The CDR3 runs 16 residues. Germline V gives CDR1 SGHAT, CDR2 FQNNGV. Trimming cost V 3 bases and J 9 bases; bases outside gene matches: 10. CDR3 in amino acids: CASSFWLAGGLGEQFF. The DNA of the CDR3 is TGTGCCAGCAGCTTCTGGCTAGCGGGAGGTCTTGGTGAGCAGTTCTTC.

The chain has TRBV11-2 and TRBJ2-5; 11 nucleotides line up with TRBD2. CDR3 length equals 15 residues. The V gene's germline CDR1 is SGHAT and CDR2 FQNNGV. V was clipped by 5 bases and J by 3 bases; unmatched bases: 5. The CDR3 sequence is CASSPPLAGEETQYF. In DNA form, the CDR3 reads TGTGCCAGCAGCCCCCCACTAGCGGGAGAAGAGACCCAGTACTTC.

The chain carries TRBV30 and TRBJ2-7, with D tentatively TRBD1 (6 bases). The CDR3 has 12 amino acids. V lost 5 bases, J lost 3 bases, and 11 bases lay in between. Per the germline V gene, CDR1 is GTSNPN and CDR2 is SVGIG (reference sequence). Here the CDR3 DNA reads TGTGCCTGGGCCCAGGGACACTACGAGCAGTACTTC. It specifies CAWAQGHYEQYF.

V is TRBV25-1 and J is TRBJ1-1; D gene uncertain. Trimming stripped 4 bases from V and 0 bases from J, with 6 bases between. In germline, CDR1 is MGHDK, CDR2 SYGVNS. The CDR3 runs 13 residues. In DNA, the CDR3 is TGTGCCAGCAGTGTGGCAGTGAACACTGAAGCTTTCTTT. This gives the protein CASSVAVNTEAFF.

This chain uses TRBV7-4 with TRBJ1-5; a possible D gene is TRBD1 (5 bases). This CDR3 region has 18 residues. Looked up from germline, CDR1 is SGHVT and CDR2 is SQSDAQ. V was cut by 3 bases and J by 4 bases, with 22 bases left in between. The CDR3: CASSLGGLGGASNQPQHF. As DNA, the CDR3 is TGTGCCAGCAGCTTGGGGGGTCTAGGAGGGGCTTCAAATCAGCCCCAGCATTTT.

This clone occurred once. CDR3 residues: CASSADRGSGNTIYF. CDR3 DNA: TGTGCCAGCAGCGCCGACAGGGGCTCTGGAAACACCATATATTTT. V gene TRBV9 combines with J gene TRBJ1-3; TRBD1 matches 8 bases. The V gene's germline CDR1 is SGDLS and CDR2 YYNGEE. The CDR3 is 15 residues long. The junction had 2 bases not matched to a gene; V was cut back by 3 bases and J by 0 bases.